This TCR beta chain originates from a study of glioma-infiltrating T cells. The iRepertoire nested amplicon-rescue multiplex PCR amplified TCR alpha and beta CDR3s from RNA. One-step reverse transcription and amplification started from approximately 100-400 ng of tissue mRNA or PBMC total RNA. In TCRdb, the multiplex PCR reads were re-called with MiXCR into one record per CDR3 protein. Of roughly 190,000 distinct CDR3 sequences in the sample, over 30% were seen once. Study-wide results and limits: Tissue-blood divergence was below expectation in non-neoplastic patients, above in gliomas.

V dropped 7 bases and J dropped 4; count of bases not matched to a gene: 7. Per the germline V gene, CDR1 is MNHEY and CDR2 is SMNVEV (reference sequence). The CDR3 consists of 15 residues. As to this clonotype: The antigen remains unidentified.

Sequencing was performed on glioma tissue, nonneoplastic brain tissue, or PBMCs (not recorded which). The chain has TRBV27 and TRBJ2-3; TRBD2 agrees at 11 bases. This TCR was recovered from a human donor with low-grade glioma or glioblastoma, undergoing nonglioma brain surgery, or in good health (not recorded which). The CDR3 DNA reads TGTGCCAGCATCCCGACACTAGCGGGAGCAGATACGCAGTATTTT. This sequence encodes CASIPTLAGADTQYF.